The clone carrying this T cell receptor beta chain is a singleton in its sample. The antigen remains unidentified. This record comes from a study of shared clonotypes between healthy human individuals. Study information: For every donor, three CD4 naive, three CD4 memory, two CD8 naive and one CD8 memory plates were used.

The germline V gene encodes CDR1 SEHNR and CDR2 FQNEAQ (reference sequence). The CDR3 is 14 amino acids. V dropped 7 bases and J dropped 4 bases, with 17 bases sitting between them. Findings and limits, study-wide: Several donors showed sharing of approximately 5% of naive CD4 clonotypes. Across subsets, estimated richness was generally greater for naive than for memory populations.

Execution of the assay was at deep level. The assay was immunoSEQ multiplex PCR, and TCRdb's table has in-frame clones only and misses some. The sample carries 1.5 million to 2.5 million clones, approximately 94% recorded once. CD45RO negativity and positive selection for CCR7 defined naive CD8 cells, a population that excluded terminally differentiated effector memory CD45RA+ cells. This sequence was found in a man aged 18 to 30 in good health. Sequencing used naive CD8+ T cells sorted from blood. The rearrangement links TRBV7-9 to TRBJ2-7; D is perhaps TRBD1 (5 bases). The chain's CDR3 is CASTGPREVYEQYF. CDR3 coding DNA: TGTGCCAGCACCGGACCCAGGGAAGTTTACGAGCAGTACTTC.